This T cell receptor (beta chain) was documented in a study of response to subunit inactivated influenza vaccine. TCRdb reprocessed the RT-PCR reads with MiXCR, giving one entry per CDR3 protein. Among 500,000 to 600,000 distinct CDR3 sequences listed, roughly 12% were seen once. This clonotype was picked up many times. V was cut by 0 bases and J by 6 bases, with 7 bases left in between. The CDR3 extends over 13 amino acids. The germline CDR1 and CDR2 sequences are SGHAT and FQNNGV. The sample consisted of PBMCs from blood, taken on the day of vaccination. The receptor comes from a man between 50 and 59 years old who received an inactivated influenza vaccine. V and J are TRBV11-2 and TRBJ2-3; D remains unclear. DNA for the CDR3: TGTGCCAGCAGCTTAGATCTTTGGGATACGCAGTATTTT. Translating it yields CASSLDLWDTQYF.